These 24 T cell receptor beta chains were sequenced from one sample in a study of response to subunit inactivated influenza vaccine. Each CDR3 protein is one row after TCRdb ran MiXCR on the RT-PCR reads. The table has about half a million distinct CDR3 sequences, 25% seen once. The source was CD4+ T cells sorted from PBMCs, collected approximately 5 days after vaccination. The receptors shown here come from a man between 50 and 59 years old who received an inactivated influenza vaccine.

The chain combines TRBV6-4 with TRBJ2-1, with D maybe TRBD1 (5 bases). The germline V gene has CDR1 MRHNA and CDR2 SNTAGT. Trimming removed 0 bases at V and 4 bases at J, with 10 bases between. This CDR3 is built from 15 residues. CDR3 in amino acids: CASSDSPTAYNEQFF. The CDR3 coding sequence is TGTGCCAGCAGTGACTCCCCGACAGCTTACAATGAGCAGTTCTTC.

The chain has TRBV28 and TRBJ2-7; the match to TRBD2 covers 8 bases. The CDR3 sequence is 16 residues long. V was clipped by 4 bases and J by 1 base; unmatched bases: 9. Germline V gives CDR1 MDHEN, CDR2 SYDVKM. The CDR3 reads CASSSPAGGGSYEQYF. CDR3 coding DNA: TGTGCCAGCAGTTCGCCGGCGGGAGGAGGGTCCTACGAGCAGTACTTC.

This clonotype was seen a few times. This chain links TRBV28 with TRBJ1-2; tentatively, D is TRBD1 (5 bases). The CDR3 spans 13 residues. In germline, CDR1 is MDHEN, CDR2 SYDVKM. The V end lost 3 bases, the J end lost 6 bases, and 11 bases lay between the germline ends. CDR3 bases: TGTGCCAGCAGTTTCCCACAGGTTCATGGCTACACCTTC. Its protein product is CASSFPQVHGYTF.

This clonotype was counted between two and nine times. The rearrangement joins TRBV6-1 to TRBJ2-1; 10 bases map to TRBD2. V was pared by 5 bases and J by 0 bases, with 7 bases of the junction left unmatched. The germline V gene encodes CDR1 MNHNS and CDR2 SASEGT. The CDR3 is made up of 17 amino acids. This CDR3 reads CASSTPLAGVSYNEQFF. The CDR3 nucleotides read TGTGCCAGCAGTACGCCCCTAGCGGGGGTCTCCTACAATGAGCAGTTCTTC.

This chain links TRBV7-2 with TRBJ2-7; 11 bases match TRBD2. J lost 6 bases, V lost 5 bases, and 12 bases had no gene match. The CDR3 is 16 amino acids. Germline V gene lookup returns CDR1 SGHTA and CDR2 FQGNSA. The CDR3, as DNA: TGTGCCAGCAGCGCAAGTAGGGTGCTAGCGGGAGGCGAGCAGTACTTC. It translates to CASSASRVLAGGEQYF. The full variable domain, with the rest looked up from reference TRBV7-2 and TRBJ2-7, is GAGVSQSPSNKVTEKGKDVELRCDPISGHTALYWYRQSLGQGLEFLIYFQGNSAPDKSGLPSDRFSAERTGGSVSTLTIQRTQQEDSAVYLCASSASRVLAGGEQYFGPGTRLTVT.

The sample holds a few counts of this clonotype. The chain combines TRBV12-3 or TRBV12-4 with TRBJ2-1; D possibly corresponds to TRBD2 (5 bases). The CDR3 length is 15 residues. V was trimmed by 8 bases and J by 2 bases, leaving 16 bases between them. CDR3 sequence: CASALLAQTYNEQFF. DNA of the CDR3: TGTGCCAGCGCCCTCCTAGCACAAACCTACAATGAGCAGTTCTTC.

This clonotype has only a few counts. The chain joins TRBV6-2 or TRBV6-3 to TRBJ2-3; D remains unclear. Germline V gene lookup returns CDR1 MNHEY and CDR2 SVGEGT. The germline V and J ends were trimmed by 2 bases and 6 bases, with 6 bases remaining between them. The CDR3 has 12 amino acids. DNA of the CDR3: TGTGCCAGCAGTTACGTCGGCGATACGCAGTATTTT. It specifies CASSYVGDTQYF.

This clonotype was seen a few times. The chain couples TRBV7-2 to TRBJ1-5; TRBD1 aligns across 9 bases. This CDR3 has 14 amino acids. V lost 5 bases to trimming and J lost 5 bases; unmatched junction nucleotides: 4. Germline V CDR1 and CDR2: SGHTA, FQGNSA. CDR3 in amino acids: CASSPRTGDQPQHF. The CDR3 region has the DNA TGTGCCAGCAGCCCCCGGACAGGGGATCAGCCCCAGCATTTT.

The rearrangement joins TRBV29-1 to TRBJ2-1; 14 bases match TRBD2. After removal of 5 bases from V and 8 bases from J, the junction contained 5 bases not matched to a gene. CDR3 length equals 14 residues. Germline CDR1 is SQVTM and CDR2 is ANQGSEA. The CDR3 is CSVRGLAGVDEQFF. Here the CDR3 DNA reads TGCAGCGTTCGGGGACTAGCGGGAGTGGATGAGCAGTTCTTC.

The chain recombines TRBV20-1 with TRBJ1-5; no clear D gene. The germline CDR1 and CDR2 sequences are DFQATT and SNEGSKA (reference sequence). V was pared by 5 bases and J by 0 bases, with 8 bases between. The CDR3 runs 13 residues. The CDR3 bases are TGCAGTGCTGAACAAAATAGCAATCAGCCCCAGCATTTT. Amino acids: CSAEQNSNQPQHF.

This clonotype was detected only a few times. The rearrangement joins TRBV3-1 to TRBJ2-1; 9 positions match TRBD2. Trimming at V came to 4 bases and at J to 7 bases, leaving 11 bases not matched to a gene. The CDR3 is made up of 16 amino acids. Germline V lookup: CDR1 LGHDT, CDR2 YNNKEL (reference sequence). Here the CDR3 reads CASSPTRGGAYNEQFF. The CDR3, as DNA: TGTGCCAGCAGCCCCACCCGCGGGGGGGCTTATAATGAGCAGTTCTTC.

This rearrangement joins TRBV20-1 to TRBJ1-5; 8 bases fit TRBD1. CDR3 size: 16 residues. J gave up 3 bases and V 0 bases, and 7 bases lay outside the gene matches. The V gene's germline CDR1 is DFQATT and CDR2 SNEGSKA (reference sequence). DNA for the CDR3: TGCAGTGCTAGAGACCTGCGGACAGGGAACAATCAGCCCCAGCATTTT. This encodes CSARDLRTGNNQPQHF.

This clonotype turned up a few times. The chain uses TRBV12-3 or TRBV12-4 and TRBJ2-1, with 8 bases that match TRBD1. CDR3 length: 16 residues. Trimming removed 2 bases from V and 3 bases from J; junction bases left unmatched: 6. The CDR3: CASSLSAGGVYNEQFF. Written as DNA, the CDR3 is TGTGCCAGCAGTTTATCGGCAGGGGGCGTCTACAATGAGCAGTTCTTC.

The gene calls are TRBV7-9 and TRBJ2-1; 9 bases align to TRBD2. The V gene's germline CDR1 is SEHNR and CDR2 FQNEAQ (reference sequence). After removal of 0 bases from V and 9 bases from J, the junction contained 9 bases not matched to a gene. This CDR3 comprises 16 residues. The CDR3 sequence: CASSLAYAGGPGEQFF. In DNA form, the CDR3 reads TGTGCCAGCAGCTTAGCGTATGCGGGAGGGCCGGGTGAGCAGTTCTTC.

In this sample, this clonotype turned up a few times. The chain employs TRBV20-1 and TRBJ1-6; no clear D. Trimming shortened V by 0 bases and J by 3 bases, and 9 bases separated the two germline ends. Germline V gene data show CDR1 as DFQATT and CDR2 as SNEGSKA (reference sequence). The CDR3 is 15 amino acids. The DNA of the CDR3 is TGCAGTGCTAGAGATCCGCAGAGCTATAATTCACCCCTCCACTTT. It translates to CSARDPQSYNSPLHF.

In its sample, this clonotype was seen a few times. The chain couples TRBV7-6 to TRBJ2-7; 7 nucleotides agree with TRBD1. Germline lookup yields CDR1 SGHVS and CDR2 FNYEAQ. The V segment lost 3 bases and the J segment 6 bases; nucleotides outside the gene matches: 8. The length of the CDR3 is 14 residues. CDR3 protein: CASSLGTAQTEQYF. CDR3 DNA sequence: TGTGCCAGCAGCTTGGGGACAGCCCAAACCGAGCAGTACTTC.

This clonotype has only a few counts. The chain carries TRBV11-2 and TRBJ2-1; no clear D gene. CDR3 length equals 18 residues. V was cut by 0 bases and J by 4 bases, with 19 bases left in between. Germline V gene sequence: CDR1 SGHAT, CDR2 FQNNGV. CDR3 loop: CASSLDPPAINPYNEQFF. CDR3 coding DNA: TGTGCCAGCAGCTTAGACCCCCCGGCAATCAATCCTTACAATGAGCAGTTCTTC.

V and J are TRBV6-5 and TRBJ2-2; no definite D call. The CDR3 is made up of 14 amino acids. V lost 2 bases and J lost 6, with 10 bases in between. The germline V gene encodes CDR1 MNHEY and CDR2 SVGAGI. The CDR3 DNA reads TGTGCCAGCAGTTACCTCGCGAGGTCCGGGGAGCTGTTTTTT. This encodes CASSYLARSGELFF.

The chain uses TRBV12-3 or TRBV12-4 and TRBJ2-7; D is unresolved. The ends were cut back, 5 bases at V and 1 base at J, with 12 bases in the middle. CDR3 length: 14 amino acids. CDR3 protein: CASSPADGSYEQYF. CDR3 sequence (DNA): TGTGCCAGCAGTCCGGCGGACGGTTCCTACGAGCAGTACTTC.

The chain joins TRBV7-6 to TRBJ1-1, with 8 bases aligning to TRBD1. The germline V gene encodes CDR1 SGHVS and CDR2 FNYEAQ. The CDR3 totals 14 residues. The V and J ends lost 7 bases and 0 bases, in that order; junction bases with no gene match: 4. This chain's CDR3 is CASTQDRVNTEAFF. The CDR3 coding sequence is TGTGCCAGCACCCAGGACAGGGTGAACACTGAAGCTTTCTTT. Together with reference TRBV7-6 and TRBJ1-1, the CDR3 gives the full variable domain: GAGVSQSPRYKVTKRGQDVALRCDPISGHVSLYWYRQALGQGPEFLTYFNYEAQQDKSGLPNDRFSAERPEGSISTLTIQRTEQRDSAMYRCASTQDRVNTEAFFGQGTRLTVV.

This chain joins TRBV3-1 and TRBJ2-7; D is perhaps TRBD2 (6 bases). The CDR3 consists of 13 residues. Trimming stripped 2 bases from V and 4 bases from J, with 9 bases between. Germline V gives CDR1 LGHDT, CDR2 YNNKEL (reference sequence). This chain's CDR3 is CASSQTSRYEQYF. As DNA, the CDR3 is TGTGCCAGCAGCCAAACTAGCAGATACGAGCAGTACTTC.

This clonotype was found a few times. The chain has TRBV7-2 and TRBJ2-5; D uncertain. The CDR3 is 15 amino acids. V was shortened by 1 base and J by 1 base, with 10 bases between the two germline ends. CDR1 is SGHTA and CDR2 is FQGNSA in the germline V gene. The DNA for the CDR3 is TGTGCCAGCAGCTTAGTCCCGACTCCCCAAGAGACCCAGTACTTC. Residues: CASSLVPTPQETQYF.

The chain links TRBV6-5 to TRBJ2-3; no reliable D call. CDR3 length equals 11 residues. The ends were cut back, 6 bases at V and 3 bases at J, with 4 bases in the middle. CDR1 MNHEY and CDR2 SVGAGI come from the germline V gene. CDR3 sequence (DNA): TGTGCCAGCAGAAATACAGATACGCAGTATTTT. Its protein is CASRNTDTQYF.

This clonotype was detected only a few times. The chain uses TRBV5-1 and TRBJ2-3; 8 bases match TRBD1. The CDR3 covers 14 residues. V lost 3 bases, J lost 5 bases, and 5 bases stayed unmatched. Germline V gene lookup returns CDR1 SGHRS and CDR2 YFSETQ. This CDR3 reads CASSYQGAVDTQYF. The CDR3 nucleotides read TGCGCCAGCAGCTACCAGGGGGCTGTAGATACGCAGTATTTT. Combining the CDR3 with reference TRBV5-1 and TRBJ2-3 gives the whole variable domain KAGVTQTPRYLIKTRGQQVTLSCSPISGHRSVSWYQQTPGQGLQFLFEYFSETQRNKGNFPGRFSGRQFSNSRSEMNVSTLELGDSALYLCASSYQGAVDTQYFGPGTRLTVL.